The count of the clone carrying this T cell receptor (beta chain) is one. Its antigen remains unknown. TCRdb's table, derived via immunoSEQ multiplex PCR, lists solely in-frame clones and lacks some. The sample records 70,000 to 95,000 clones, more than 85% being singletons. Germline loops: CDR1 MNHEY, CDR2 SMNVEV (reference sequence). Trimming removed 4 bases from V and 7 bases from J; junction bases left unmatched: 5. CDR3 size: 14 residues. The sample originates from a study of T cell responses to AZD1222 COVID-19 vaccine. Study results and limitations: Spike-specific TCR depth and breadth grew after two AZD1222 doses. It was only a handful of AZD1222 recipients who were seropositive at baseline.

The specimen was peripheral blood, collected 28 days after the second AZD1222 dose. The rearrangement links TRBV27 to TRBJ1-5; 9 bases are a match to TRBD1. The sequence derives from an adult who received the AZD1222 COVID-19 vaccine. The CDR3 DNA reads as TGTGCCAGCAGTTCGGACAGGGGTCAACAGCCCCAGCATTTT. This codes for CASSSDRGQQPQHF.